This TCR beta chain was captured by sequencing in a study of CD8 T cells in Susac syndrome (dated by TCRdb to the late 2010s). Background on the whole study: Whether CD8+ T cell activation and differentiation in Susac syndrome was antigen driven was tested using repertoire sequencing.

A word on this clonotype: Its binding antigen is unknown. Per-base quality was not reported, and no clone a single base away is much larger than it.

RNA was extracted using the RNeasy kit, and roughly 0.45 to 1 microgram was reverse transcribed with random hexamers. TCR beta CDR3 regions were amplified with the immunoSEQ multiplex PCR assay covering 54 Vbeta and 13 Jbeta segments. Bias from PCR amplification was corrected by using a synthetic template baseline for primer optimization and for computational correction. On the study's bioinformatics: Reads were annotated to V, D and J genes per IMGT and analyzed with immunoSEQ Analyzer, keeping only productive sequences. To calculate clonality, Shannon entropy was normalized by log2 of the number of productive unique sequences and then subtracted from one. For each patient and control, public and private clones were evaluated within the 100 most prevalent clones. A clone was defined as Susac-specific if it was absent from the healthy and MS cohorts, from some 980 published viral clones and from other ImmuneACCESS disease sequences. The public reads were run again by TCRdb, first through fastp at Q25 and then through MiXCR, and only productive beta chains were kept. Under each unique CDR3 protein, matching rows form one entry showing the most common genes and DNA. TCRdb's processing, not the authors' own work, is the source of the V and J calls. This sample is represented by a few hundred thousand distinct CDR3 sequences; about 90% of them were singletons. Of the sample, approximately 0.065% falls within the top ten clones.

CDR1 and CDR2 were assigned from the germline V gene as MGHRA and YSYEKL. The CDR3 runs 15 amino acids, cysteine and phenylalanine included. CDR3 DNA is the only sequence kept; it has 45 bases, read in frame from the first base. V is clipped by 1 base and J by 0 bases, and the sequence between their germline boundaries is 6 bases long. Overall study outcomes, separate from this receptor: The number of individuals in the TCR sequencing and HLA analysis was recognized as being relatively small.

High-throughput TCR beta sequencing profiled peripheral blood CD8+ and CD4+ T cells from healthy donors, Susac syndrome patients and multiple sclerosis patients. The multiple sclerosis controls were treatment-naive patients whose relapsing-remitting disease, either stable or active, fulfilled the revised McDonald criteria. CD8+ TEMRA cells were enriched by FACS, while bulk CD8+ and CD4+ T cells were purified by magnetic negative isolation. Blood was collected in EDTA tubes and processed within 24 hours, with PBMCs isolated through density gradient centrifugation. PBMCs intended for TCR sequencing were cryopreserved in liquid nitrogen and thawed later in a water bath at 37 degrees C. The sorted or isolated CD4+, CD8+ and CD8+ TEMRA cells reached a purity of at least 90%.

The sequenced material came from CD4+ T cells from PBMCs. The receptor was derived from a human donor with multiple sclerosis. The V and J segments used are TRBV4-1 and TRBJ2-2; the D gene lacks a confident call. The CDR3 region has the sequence CASSQGAANTGELFF. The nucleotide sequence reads TGCGCCAGCAGCCAAGGGGCCGCGAACACCGGGGAGCTGTTTTTT.